This TCR beta chain was captured in a study of blood T cell repertoires in COVID-19. At the level of the study: Nucleic acid was either cDNA or gDNA, and it came from T cells, B-cell-depleted T cells, or PBMCs.

Authors' analysis steps: Quantification of nucleated cells was approximated via reference gene primer amplification. Measured with immunoSEQ multiplex PCR; TCRdb has only the in-frame clones, and not every one. D and trimming were read from the DNA, whereas the V and J calls and clone size are those reported in that table. The sample carries around 110,000 clones, roughly 90% recorded once. This clone has just a few counts. The material sequenced was peripheral blood. The receptor comes from a man in his forties with active or convalescent COVID-19.

Here the CDR3 DNA reads TGTGCCAGCAGTCCCCCCGGCGGGCCGCAGTACTTC. Its translation: CASSPPGGPQYF. The chain links TRBV3-1 (or the pseudogene TRBV3-2) to TRBJ2-7; a weak D match, TRBD2 (5 bases). This CDR3 is 12 amino acids long. V lost 6 bases, J lost 9 bases, and 15 bases lay in between. Germline assignment: CDR1 LGHDT and CDR2 YNNKEL (reference sequence).